The TCR beta chain under discussion was sequenced for a study of T cells in Graves' hyperthyroidism and ophthalmopathy. Study at large: Pretreatment peripheral blood was obtained at initial diagnosis. Regarding the study as a whole: Blood held most thyroid clonotypes expanded above 0.001 frequency.

Lactation, pregnancy, other autoimmune disease or uncontrolled infection led to exclusion of patients. The diagnoses drew upon clinical symptoms, serum thyroxine and TRAb, thyroid ultrasound and orbital computed tomography. The CDR3 covers 14 residues. Germline lookup yields CDR1 LNHDA and CDR2 SQIVND (reference sequence). Unmatched junction bases numbered 8, after V lost 5 bases and J lost 5 bases. The TCR beta CDR3 regions underwent amplification using RNA transcripts as the source. First-round RT-PCR targeting the TCR CDR3 was performed with the HTBI primer set. TCRdb recomputed calls from the multiplex PCR reads with MiXCR, one row per CDR3 protein. The sample has almost 500,000 distinct CDR3 sequences; 20% to 25% are singletons. There are many counts of this clonotype. The antigen remains unidentified.

The chain combines TRBV19 with TRBJ1-1; the match to TRBD1 covers 7 bases. The material sequenced was blood. This TCR derives from a woman aged 70-85 years with Graves' ophthalmopathy. The CDR3 bases are TGTGCCAGTAGTTTCGACAGGGTGGGGACTGAAGCTTTCTTT. This gives the protein CASSFDRVGTEAFF.